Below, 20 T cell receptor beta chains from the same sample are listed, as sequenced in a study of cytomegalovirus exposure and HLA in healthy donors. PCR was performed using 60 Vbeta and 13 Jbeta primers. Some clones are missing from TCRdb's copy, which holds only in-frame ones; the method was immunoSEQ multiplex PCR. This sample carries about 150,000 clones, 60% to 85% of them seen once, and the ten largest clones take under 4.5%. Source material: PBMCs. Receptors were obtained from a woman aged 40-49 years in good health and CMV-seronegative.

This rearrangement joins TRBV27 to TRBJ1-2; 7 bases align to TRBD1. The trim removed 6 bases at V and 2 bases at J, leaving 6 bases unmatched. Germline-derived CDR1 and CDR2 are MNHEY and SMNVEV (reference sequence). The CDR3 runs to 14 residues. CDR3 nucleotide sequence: TGTGCCAGCAGGCCGGGACAGACGAACTATGGCTACACCTTC. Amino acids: CASRPGQTNYGYTF.

CDR3 protein: CASSPGGYTGELFF. The CDR3, as DNA: TGTGCCAGCAGCCCAGGAGGGTACACCGGGGAGCTGTTTTTT. The genes are TRBV6-1 and TRBJ2-2, with D maybe TRBD2 (6 bases). The germline CDR1 and CDR2 sequences are MNHNS and SASEGT. The CDR3 runs 14 residues. Trimming took 6 bases from V and 3 from J, leaving 11 bases between them.

In DNA, the CDR3 is TGTGCCAGCAGCTTAGAAGCCGATTACGAGCAGTACTTC. Protein sequence: CASSLEADYEQYF. The chain has TRBV13 and TRBJ2-7; D is unresolved. This CDR3 contains 13 residues. V was trimmed by 1 base and J by 4 bases, leaving 8 bases between them. Germline V gene data show CDR1 as PRHDT and CDR2 as FYEKMQ (reference sequence).

This CDR3 is CASSGMTSGGASAQYF. CDR3 coding DNA: TGTGCCAGCAGCGGCATGACTAGCGGGGGGGCGTCGGCGCAGTATTTT. The chain joins TRBV2 to TRBJ2-3, with 14 bases fitting TRBD2. V shed 6 bases, J shed 10 bases, and the junction held 12 bases outside the gene matches. Germline CDR1 SNHLY, CDR2 FYNNEI. The CDR3 is 16 residues long.

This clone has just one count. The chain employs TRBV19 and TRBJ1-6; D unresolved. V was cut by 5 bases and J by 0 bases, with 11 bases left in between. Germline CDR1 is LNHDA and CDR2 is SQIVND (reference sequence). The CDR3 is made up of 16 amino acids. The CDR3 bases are TGTGCCAGTAGTTTCCAGGCGAGCTCCTATAATTCACCCCTCCACTTT. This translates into CASSFQASSYNSPLHF.

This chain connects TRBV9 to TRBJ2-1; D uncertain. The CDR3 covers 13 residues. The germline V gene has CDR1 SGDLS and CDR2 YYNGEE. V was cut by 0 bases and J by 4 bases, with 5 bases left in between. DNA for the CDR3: TGTGCCAGCAGCGTAGATCTGTACAATGAGCAGTTCTTC. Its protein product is CASSVDLYNEQFF.

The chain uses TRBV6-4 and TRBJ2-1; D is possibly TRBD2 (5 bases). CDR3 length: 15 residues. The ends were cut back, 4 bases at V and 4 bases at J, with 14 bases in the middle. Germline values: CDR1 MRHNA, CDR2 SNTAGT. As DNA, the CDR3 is TGTGCCAGCAGTGGGGGAGTGGGAGTATACAATGAGCAGTTCTTC. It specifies CASSGGVGVYNEQFF.

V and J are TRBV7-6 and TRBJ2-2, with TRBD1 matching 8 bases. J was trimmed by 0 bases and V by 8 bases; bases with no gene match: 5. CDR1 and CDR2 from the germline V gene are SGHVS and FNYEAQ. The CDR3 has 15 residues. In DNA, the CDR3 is TGTGCCAGCCGGGGCAGGGGGCCGAACACCGGGGAGCTGTTTTTT. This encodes CASRGRGPNTGELFF. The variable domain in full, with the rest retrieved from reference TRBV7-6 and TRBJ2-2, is GAGVSQSPRYKVTKRGQDVALRCDPISGHVSLYWYRQALGQGPEFLTYFNYEAQQDKSGLPNDRFSAERPEGSISTLTIQRTEQRDSAMYRCASRGRGPNTGELFFGEGSRLTVL.

CDR3 sequence: CASSDPRAPNEQFF. CDR3 DNA sequence: TGTGCCAGCAGCGACCCGAGGGCACCGAATGAGCAGTTCTTC. The chain couples TRBV2 to TRBJ2-1; TRBD2 might be the D (5 bases). The CDR3 sequence is 14 residues long. Germline values: CDR1 SNHLY, CDR2 FYNNEI. The V end was cut by 6 bases, the J end by 7 bases, with 16 bases between.

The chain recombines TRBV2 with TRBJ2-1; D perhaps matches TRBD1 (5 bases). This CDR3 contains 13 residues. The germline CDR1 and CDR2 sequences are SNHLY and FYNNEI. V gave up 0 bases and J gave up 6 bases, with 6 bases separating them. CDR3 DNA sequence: TGTGCCAGCAGTGAAGCCAGGGTCAATGAGCAGTTCTTC. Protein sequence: CASSEARVNEQFF. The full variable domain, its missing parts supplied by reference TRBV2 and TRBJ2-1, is EPEVTQTPSHQVTQMGQEVILRCVPISNHLYFYWYRQILGQKVEFLVSFYNNEISEKSEIFDDQFSVERPDGSNFTLKIRSTKLEDSAMYFCASSEARVNEQFFGPGTRLTVL.

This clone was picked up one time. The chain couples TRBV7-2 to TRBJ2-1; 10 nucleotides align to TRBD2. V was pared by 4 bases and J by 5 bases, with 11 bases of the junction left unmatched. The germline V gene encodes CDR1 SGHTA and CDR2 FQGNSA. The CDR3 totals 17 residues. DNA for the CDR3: TGTGCCAGCAGCTGGCCTCTTAGCGGGAGGCCACACAATGAGCAGTTCTTC. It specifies CASSWPLSGRPHNEQFF.

This CDR3 reads CASSLEVAGAYEQYF. In DNA form, the CDR3 reads TGTGCCAGCAGTTTAGAGGTAGCGGGGGCCTACGAGCAGTACTTC. The chain joins TRBV27 to TRBJ2-7; TRBD2 agrees at 9 bases. Germline lookup yields CDR1 MNHEY and CDR2 SMNVEV (reference sequence). V lost 2 bases and J lost 2; bases outside the gene matches: 4. The CDR3 is 15 amino acids.

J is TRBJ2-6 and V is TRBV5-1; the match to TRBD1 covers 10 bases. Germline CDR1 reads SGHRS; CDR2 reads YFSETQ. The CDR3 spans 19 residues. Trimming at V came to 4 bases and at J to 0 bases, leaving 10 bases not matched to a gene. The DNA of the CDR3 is TGCGCCAGCAGCCCGGGGTGGGACAGGGGATACTCTGGGGCCAACGTCCTGACTTTC. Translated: CASSPGWDRGYSGANVLTF.

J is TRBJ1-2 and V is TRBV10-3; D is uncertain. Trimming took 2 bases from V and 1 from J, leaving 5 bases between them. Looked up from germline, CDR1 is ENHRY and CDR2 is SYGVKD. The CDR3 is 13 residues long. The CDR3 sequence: CAISEEGNYGYTF. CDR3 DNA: TGTGCCATCAGTGAGGAGGGTAACTATGGCTACACCTTC.

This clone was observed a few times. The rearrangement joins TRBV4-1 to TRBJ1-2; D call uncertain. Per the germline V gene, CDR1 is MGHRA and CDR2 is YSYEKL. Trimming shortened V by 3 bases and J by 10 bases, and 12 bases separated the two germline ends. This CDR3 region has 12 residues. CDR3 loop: CASSHLGEPYTF. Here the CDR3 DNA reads TGCGCCAGCAGCCATCTCGGGGAACCCTACACCTTC.

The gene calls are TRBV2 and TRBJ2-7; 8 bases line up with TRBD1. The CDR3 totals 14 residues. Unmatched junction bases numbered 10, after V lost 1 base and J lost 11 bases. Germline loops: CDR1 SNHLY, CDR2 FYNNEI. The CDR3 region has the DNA TGTGCCAGCAGTGAAGGGCCAGCCAGGGGGCGCAAGTACTTC. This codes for CASSEGPARGRKYF.

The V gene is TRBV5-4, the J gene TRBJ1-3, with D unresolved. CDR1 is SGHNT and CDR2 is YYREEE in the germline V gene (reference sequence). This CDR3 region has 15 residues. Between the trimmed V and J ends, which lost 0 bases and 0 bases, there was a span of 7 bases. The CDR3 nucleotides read TGTGCCAGCAGCTTGGGGGCAGGCTCTGGAAACACCATATATTTT. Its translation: CASSLGAGSGNTIYF. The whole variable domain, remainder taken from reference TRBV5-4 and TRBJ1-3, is ETGVTQSPTHLIKTRGQQVTLRCSSQSGHNTVSWYQQALGQGPQFIFQYYREEENGRGNFPPRFSGLQFPNYSSELNVNALELDDSALYLCASSLGAGSGNTIYFGEGSWLTVV.

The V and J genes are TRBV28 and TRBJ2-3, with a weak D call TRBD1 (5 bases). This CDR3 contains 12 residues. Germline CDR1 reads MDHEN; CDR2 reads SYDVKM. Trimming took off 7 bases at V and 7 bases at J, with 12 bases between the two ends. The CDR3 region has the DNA TGTGCCAGCAAGAGGTCAGGGAATACGCAGTATTTT. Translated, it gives CASKRSGNTQYF.

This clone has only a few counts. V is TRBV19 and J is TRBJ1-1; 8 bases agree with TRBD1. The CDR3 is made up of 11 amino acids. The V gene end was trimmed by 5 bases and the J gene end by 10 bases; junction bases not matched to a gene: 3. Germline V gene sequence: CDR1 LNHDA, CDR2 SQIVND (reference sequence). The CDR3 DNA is TGTGCCAGTAGTTCAACAGGGGGAGCTTTCTTT. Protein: CASSSTGGAFF.

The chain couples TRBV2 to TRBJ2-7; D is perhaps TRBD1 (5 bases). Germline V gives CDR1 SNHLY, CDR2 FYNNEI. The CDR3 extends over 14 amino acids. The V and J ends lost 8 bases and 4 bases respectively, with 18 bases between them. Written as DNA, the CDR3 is TGTGCCAGCCCGGAATTAACAGGTTCGTACGAGCAGTACTTC. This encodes CASPELTGSYEQYF.